Presented here are 26 T cell receptor beta chains from one specimen sequenced in a study of CD8 T cells in Susac syndrome. When the RNA was reverse transcribed, random hexamers were used with an input of roughly 0.5 to 1 ug. Using its own MiXCR run on the immunoSEQ multiplex PCR reads, TCRdb lists one record per CDR3 protein. The sample consists of around 200,000 distinct CDR3 sequences, approximately 95% of them appearing once. The sample consisted of CD4+ T cells from PBMCs. The receptors originated from a human donor in good health.

The chain carries TRBV4-1 and TRBJ1-2; TRBD1 agrees at 7 bases. This CDR3 is built from 16 residues. Germline V gene sequence: CDR1 MGHRA, CDR2 YSYEKL. V gave up 4 bases and J gave up 8 bases; unmatched junction bases: 16. The CDR3 region has the DNA TGCGCCAGCAGCCGAGTACCACCGGGACAGACGCACGGCTACACCTTC. Protein product: CASSRVPPGQTHGYTF.

This sequence joins TRBV29-1 and TRBJ1-2; D not resolved. Germline V gives CDR1 SQVTM, CDR2 ANQGSEA. The CDR3 covers 13 residues. V was cut by 6 bases and J by 8 bases, with 19 bases left in between. CDR3 residues: CSVSGSGLEGYTF. CDR3 DNA: TGCAGCGTGTCCGGGAGCGGCCTCGAAGGCTACACCTTC.

The gene calls are TRBV20-1 and TRBJ1-2; TRBD1 agrees at 7 bases. Germline CDR1 is DFQATT and CDR2 is SNEGSKA (reference sequence). The CDR3 is 14 residues long. With 5 bases clipped from V and 3 bases from J, the junction kept 9 bases outside the gene matches. The CDR3 DNA sequence: TGCAGTGCTGGCTCAGGGGGACGGGACTATGGCTACACCTTC. Its protein is CSAGSGGRDYGYTF.

The chain couples TRBV7-9 to TRBJ1-2, with a possible D match to TRBD1 (5 bases). Germline V gene data show CDR1 as SEHNR and CDR2 as FQNEAQ (reference sequence). The CDR3 runs to 13 residues. V was trimmed by 7 bases and J by 7 bases, leaving 16 bases between them. The CDR3 sequence is CASTPTDRSGYTF. In nucleotides, the CDR3 is TGTGCCAGCACCCCGACAGACCGTAGTGGCTACACCTTC. Combining the CDR3 with reference TRBV7-9 and TRBJ1-2 gives the whole variable domain DTGVSQNPRHKITKRGQNVTFRCDPISEHNRLYWYRQTLGQGPEFLTYFQNEAQLEKSRLLSDRFSAERPKGSFSTLEIQRTEQGDSAMYLCASTPTDRSGYTFGSGTRLTVV.

The V gene is TRBV11-2, the J gene TRBJ2-2, with no clear D. Trimming left V 2 bases short and J 0 bases short, with 10 bases between. Per germline, CDR1 SGHAT and CDR2 FQNNGV. CDR3 length: 16 residues. The CDR3 loop is CASSLNAGSNTGELFF. As DNA, the CDR3 is TGTGCCAGCAGCTTAAATGCAGGATCGAACACCGGGGAGCTGTTTTTT.

The genes are TRBV12-3 or TRBV12-4 and TRBJ1-1, with a weak D call TRBD1 (6 bases). The CDR3 covers 13 residues. V lost 1 base, J lost 7 bases, and 10 bases lay in between. CDR3 sequence reads: CASSLGEGGEAFF. The DNA of the CDR3 is TGTGCCAGCAGTTTAGGGGAAGGGGGTGAAGCTTTCTTT.

The chain combines TRBV29-1 with TRBJ2-1; D remains unclear. The CDR3 consists of 14 residues. Per germline, CDR1 SQVTM and CDR2 ANQGSEA. V lost 6 bases and J 3 bases, leaving 15 bases between the germline ends. DNA for the CDR3: TGCAGCGTACCGGACCGGCCCGACTACAATGAGCAGTTCTTC. Its protein product is CSVPDRPDYNEQFF.

This clonotype was recorded only once. The V gene is TRBV5-4, the J gene TRBJ2-5, with 8 bases matching TRBD1. Germline CDR1 is SGHNT and CDR2 is YYREEE (reference sequence). This CDR3 region has 14 residues. The V and J ends lost 3 bases and 1 base, in that order; junction bases with no gene match: 2. Here the CDR3 reads CASSWTGRQETQYF. The CDR3 coding sequence is TGTGCCAGCAGCTGGACAGGGCGCCAAGAGACCCAGTACTTC. Complete variable domain (other parts from reference TRBV5-4 and TRBJ2-5): ETGVTQSPTHLIKTRGQQVTLRCSSQSGHNTVSWYQQALGQGPQFIFQYYREEENGRGNFPPRFSGLQFPNYSSELNVNALELDDSALYLCASSWTGRQETQYFGPGTRLLVL.

This chain joins TRBV30 and TRBJ2-3; 9 bases align to TRBD1. The CDR3 is 15 amino acids. Germline V gives CDR1 GTSNPN, CDR2 SVGIG (reference sequence). The junction had 8 bases not matched to a gene; V was cut back by 3 bases and J by 4 bases. DNA for the CDR3: TGTGCCTGGAGCGCCGGACAGGGGAGGCCAGATACGCAGTATTTT. It is translated as CAWSAGQGRPDTQYF.

The rearrangement uses TRBV28 and TRBJ2-1, with a possible D match to TRBD2 (5 bases). From germline, CDR1 is MDHEN and CDR2 SYDVKM. The germline V and J ends were trimmed by 7 bases and 4 bases, with 11 bases remaining between them. CDR3 size: 13 residues. The CDR3 sequence is CASTRSGYNEQFF. Written as DNA, the CDR3 is TGTGCCAGCACCCGGTCGGGATACAATGAGCAGTTCTTC.

The rearrangement joins TRBV20-1 to TRBJ2-4; D is uncertain. CDR3 length: 14 amino acids. Germline V gene sequence: CDR1 DFQATT, CDR2 SNEGSKA (reference sequence). The V gene lost 2 bases and the J gene lost 8 bases, with 16 bases spanning the gap. The CDR3 DNA reads as TGCAGTGCTAGAACGTTTGACCAGAAGGACATTCAGTACTTC. Translated: CSARTFDQKDIQYF.

The chain recombines TRBV20-1 with TRBJ2-2, with 7 bases fitting TRBD1. CDR3 length: 16 residues. J lost 4 bases, V lost 4 bases, and 12 bases had no gene match. Germline V gene lookup returns CDR1 DFQATT and CDR2 SNEGSKA (reference sequence). The CDR3: CSAISETGLSTGELFF. DNA of the CDR3: TGCAGTGCTATAAGCGAGACAGGGCTCAGCACCGGGGAGCTGTTTTTT.

V and J are TRBV29-1 and TRBJ2-5; D might be TRBD2 (6 bases). Germline V gene lookup returns CDR1 SQVTM and CDR2 ANQGSEA. The CDR3 covers 12 residues. V dropped 1 base and J dropped 5 bases, with 8 bases sitting between them. In nucleotides, the CDR3 is TGCAGCGTTGAAGCGGGAGATGAGACCCAGTACTTC. Protein sequence: CSVEAGDETQYF. The variable domain in full, with the rest retrieved from reference TRBV29-1 and TRBJ2-5, is SAVISQKPSRDICQRGTSLTIQCQVDSQVTMMFWYRQQPGQSLTLIATANQGSEATYESGFVIDKFPISRPNLTFSTLTVSNMSPEDSSIYLCSVEAGDETQYFGPGTRLLVL.

This sequence joins TRBV27 and TRBJ2-4; 14 bases agree with TRBD2. This CDR3 is built from 19 residues. The V segment lost 0 bases and the J segment 3 bases; nucleotides outside the gene matches: 7. Germline-derived CDR1 and CDR2 are MNHEY and SMNVEV (reference sequence). This CDR3 is CASSLSPTSGGAGKNIQYF. Written as DNA, the CDR3 is TGTGCCAGCAGTTTATCCCCGACTAGCGGGGGGGCAGGCAAAAACATTCAGTACTTC.

The CDR3 protein is CASSLAGGAKNIQYF. CDR3 coding DNA: TGTGCCAGCAGTTTAGCCGGGGGAGCCAAAAACATTCAGTACTTC. The chain is built from TRBV12-3 or TRBV12-4 and TRBJ2-4; D might be TRBD2 (6 bases). There are 15 residues in the CDR3. V lost 0 bases and J lost 0, with 6 bases in between.

The chain has TRBV9 and TRBJ2-2, with unresolved D. Trimming stripped 0 bases from V and 3 bases from J, with 6 bases between. The CDR3 is 14 residues long. The germline V gene has CDR1 SGDLS and CDR2 YYNGEE. The CDR3 sequence is CASSVDSYTGELFF. CDR3 bases: TGTGCCAGCAGCGTAGACAGCTACACCGGGGAGCTGTTTTTT. Full variable domain (missing parts from reference TRBV9 and TRBJ2-2): DSGVTQTPKHLITATGQRVTLRCSPRSGDLSVYWYQQSLDQGLQFLIQYYNGEERAKGNILERFSAQQFPDLHSELNLSSLELGDSALYFCASSVDSYTGELFFGEGSRLTVL.

The genes are TRBV23-1 and TRBJ2-1; 7 bases align to TRBD2. TRBV23-1 is an ORF, with its function uncertain. V was pared by 0 bases and J by 5 bases, with 10 bases of the junction left unmatched. The CDR3 runs to 17 residues. The CDR3 DNA is TGCGCCAGCAGTCAATCCCTGTCGGGGGGACCCAACAATGAGCAGTTCTTC. Its translation: CASSQSLSGGPNNEQFF.

V usage is TRBV6-2 or TRBV6-3 and J usage is TRBJ1-5; TRBD1 might be the D (5 bases). Trimming left V 5 bases short and J 7 bases short, with 12 bases between. This CDR3 is built from 13 residues. Germline lookup yields CDR1 MNHEY and CDR2 SVGEGT. CDR3 sequence reads: CASSDTRDQPQHF. The CDR3 DNA reads TGTGCCAGCAGTGATACAAGGGACCAGCCCCAGCATTTT.

The chain links TRBV20-1 to TRBJ2-7, with a possible D match to TRBD1 (6 bases). Germline V gene data show CDR1 as DFQATT and CDR2 as SNEGSKA (reference sequence). The CDR3 contains 13 residues. V lost 3 bases, J lost 4 bases, and 13 bases lay in between. In DNA form, the CDR3 reads TGCAGTGCTAGGACAGGCCTCGATTACGAGCAGTACTTC. Residues: CSARTGLDYEQYF.

V gene TRBV5-1 combines with J gene TRBJ2-7; D ambiguous. V lost 5 bases to trimming and J lost 2 bases, with 14 bases between them. CDR1 is SGHRS and CDR2 is YFSETQ in the germline V gene. The CDR3 consists of 14 residues. CDR3 sequence reads: CASSPDLITYEQYF. The CDR3 nucleotides read TGCGCCAGCAGTCCTGACCTGATCACCTACGAGCAGTACTTC.

The DNA of the CDR3 is TGTGCCAGCAGCCAGAGCCCCCAGGTCGTACAAGAGACCCAGTACTTC. Encoded protein: CASSQSPQVVQETQYF. The chain has TRBV5-4 and TRBJ2-5; D is unresolved. Germline assignment: CDR1 SGHNT and CDR2 YYREEE (reference sequence). This CDR3 has 16 residues. V lost 4 bases, J lost 2 bases, and 18 bases lay in between.

The chain is built from TRBV25-1 and TRBJ2-3, with 7 bases matching TRBD1. Germline V gene data show CDR1 as MGHDK and CDR2 as SYGVNS. CDR3 length equals 15 residues. The trim removed 4 bases at V and 3 bases at J, leaving 7 bases unmatched. Written as DNA, the CDR3 is TGTGCCAGCAGTGTCATGGGACAGTGGACAGATACGCAGTATTTT. The encoded protein is CASSVMGQWTDTQYF.

This clonotype is a singleton in its sample. The chain employs TRBV30 and TRBJ2-3, with TRBD1 identical over 7 bases. Germline V gives CDR1 GTSNPN, CDR2 SVGIG (reference sequence). The CDR3 is 14 residues long. The V gene end was trimmed by 7 bases and the J gene end by 0 bases; junction bases not matched to a gene: 7. The CDR3 coding sequence is TGTGCCTCGGGAAGGGGACAGAGCACAGATACGCAGTATTTT. This encodes CASGRGQSTDTQYF.

This chain links TRBV6-2 or TRBV6-3 with TRBJ2-1; D is possibly TRBD2 (6 bases). Germline CDR1 is MNHEY and CDR2 is SVGEGT. Trimming cost V 2 bases and J 7 bases, with 15 bases left between them. This CDR3 contains 15 residues. In DNA form, the CDR3 reads TGTGCCAGCAGTTACGCGGGGCTAGCGAATAATGAGCAGTTCTTC. This gives the protein CASSYAGLANNEQFF.

This clonotype was seen a handful of times. The rearrangement joins TRBV6-1 to TRBJ2-5; 7 bases are shared with TRBD1. This CDR3 is 13 amino acids long. Germline values: CDR1 MNHNS, CDR2 SASEGT. The V and J ends lost 7 bases and 2 bases, in that order; junction bases with no gene match: 4. CDR3: CASTGQAQETQYF. The CDR3 DNA reads TGTGCCAGCACCGGACAGGCGCAAGAGACCCAGTACTTC.

This chain links TRBV30 with TRBJ2-1, with D tentatively TRBD2 (5 bases). Germline V gene lookup returns CDR1 GTSNPN and CDR2 SVGIG (reference sequence). This CDR3 has 12 amino acids. The V end lost 5 bases, the J end lost 6 bases, and 11 bases lay between the germline ends. The CDR3 sequence is CAWARESNEQFF. DNA of the CDR3: TGTGCCTGGGCGAGGGAGAGCAATGAGCAGTTCTTC. The full variable domain, completed using reference TRBV30 and TRBJ2-1, is SQTIHQWPATLVQPVGSPLSLECTVEGTSNPNLYWYRQAAGRGLQLLFYSVGIGQISSEVPQNLSASRPQDRQFILSSKKLLLSDSGFYLCAWARESNEQFFGPGTRLTVL.